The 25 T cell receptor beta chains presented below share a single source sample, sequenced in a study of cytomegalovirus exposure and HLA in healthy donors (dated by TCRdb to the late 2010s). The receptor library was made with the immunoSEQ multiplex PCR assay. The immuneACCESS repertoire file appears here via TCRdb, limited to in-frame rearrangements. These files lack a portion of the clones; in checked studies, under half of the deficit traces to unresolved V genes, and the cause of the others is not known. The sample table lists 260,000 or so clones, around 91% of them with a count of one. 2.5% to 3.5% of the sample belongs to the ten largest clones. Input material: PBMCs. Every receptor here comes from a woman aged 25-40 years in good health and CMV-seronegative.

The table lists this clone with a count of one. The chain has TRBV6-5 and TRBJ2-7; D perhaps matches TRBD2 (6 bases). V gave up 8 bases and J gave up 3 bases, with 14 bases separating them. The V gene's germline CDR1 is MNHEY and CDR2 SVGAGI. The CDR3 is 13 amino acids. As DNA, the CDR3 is TGTGCCAGCTCACCGGGAGCTAACTACGAGCAGTACTTC. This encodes CASSPGANYEQYF.

CDR3 in amino acids: CASSPASGLAGDLYNEQFF. CDR3 in DNA: TGCGCCAGCAGCCCCGCCTCCGGACTAGCGGGGGATCTCTACAATGAGCAGTTCTTC. The chain has TRBV5-1 and TRBJ2-1; 13 bases are a match to TRBD2. Unmatched junction bases numbered 13, after V lost 4 bases and J lost 3 bases. Germline V gene sequence: CDR1 SGHRS, CDR2 YFSETQ. This CDR3 has 19 amino acids.

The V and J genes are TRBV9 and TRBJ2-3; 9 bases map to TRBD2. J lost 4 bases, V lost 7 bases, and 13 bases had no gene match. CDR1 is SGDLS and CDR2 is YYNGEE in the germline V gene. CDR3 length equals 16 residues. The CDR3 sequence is CASGRRKLAGPDTQYF. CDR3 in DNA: TGTGCCAGCGGCAGAAGGAAACTAGCGGGCCCAGATACGCAGTATTTT.

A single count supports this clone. The CDR3 DNA sequence: TGTGCCAGTACTCTCGACTATAATGAGCAGTTCTTC. It encodes CASTLDYNEQFF. This chain links TRBV19 with TRBJ2-1, with TRBD2 as a possible D gene (5 bases). Germline V gene data show CDR1 as LNHDA and CDR2 as SQIVND (reference sequence). The CDR3 extends over 12 amino acids. Trimming took off 7 bases at V and 7 bases at J, with 11 bases between the two ends.

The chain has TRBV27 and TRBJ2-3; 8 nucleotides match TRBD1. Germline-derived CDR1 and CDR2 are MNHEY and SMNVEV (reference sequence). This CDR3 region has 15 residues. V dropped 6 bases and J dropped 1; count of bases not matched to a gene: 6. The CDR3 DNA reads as TGTGCCAGCAGGACTTGGACAGGGCGCACAGATACGCAGTATTTT. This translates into CASRTWTGRTDTQYF.

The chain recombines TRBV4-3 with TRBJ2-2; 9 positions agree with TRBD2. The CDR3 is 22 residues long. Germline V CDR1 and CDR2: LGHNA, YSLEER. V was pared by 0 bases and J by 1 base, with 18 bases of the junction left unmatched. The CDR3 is CASSQDLGQGGRADLNTGELFF. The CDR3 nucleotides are TGCGCCAGCAGCCAAGATCTTGGGCAGGGCGGGAGGGCCGACTTGAACACCGGGGAGCTGTTTTTT.

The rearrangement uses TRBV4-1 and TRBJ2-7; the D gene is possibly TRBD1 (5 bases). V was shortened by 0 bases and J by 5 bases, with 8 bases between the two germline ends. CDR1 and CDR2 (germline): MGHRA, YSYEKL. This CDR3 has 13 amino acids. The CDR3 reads CASSQDKGDEQYF. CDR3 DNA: TGCGCCAGCAGCCAAGATAAAGGGGACGAGCAGTACTTC.

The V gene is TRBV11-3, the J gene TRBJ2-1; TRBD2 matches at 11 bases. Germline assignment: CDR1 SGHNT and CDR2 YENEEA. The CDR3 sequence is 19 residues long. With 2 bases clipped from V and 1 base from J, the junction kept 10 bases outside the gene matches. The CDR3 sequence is CASSLRDSLAGGSYNEQFF. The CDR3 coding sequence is TGTGCCAGCAGCTTAAGGGACAGTCTAGCGGGAGGATCCTACAATGAGCAGTTCTTC.

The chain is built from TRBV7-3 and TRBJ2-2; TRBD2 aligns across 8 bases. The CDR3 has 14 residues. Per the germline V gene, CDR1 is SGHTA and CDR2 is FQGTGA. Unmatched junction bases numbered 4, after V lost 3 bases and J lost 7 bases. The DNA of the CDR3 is TGTGCCAGCAGCTTTAGCGGGAAGGACGGGGAGCTGTTTTTT. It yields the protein CASSFSGKDGELFF.

The CDR3 nucleotides read TGTGCCAGCAGCTTTCACCCCAGAGGAGAGCAGTACTTC. The encoded protein is CASSFHPRGEQYF. The rearrangement links TRBV5-6 to TRBJ2-7; D gene unclear. This CDR3 is 13 amino acids long. V was shortened by 2 bases and J by 7 bases, with 13 bases between the two germline ends. Germline V lookup: CDR1 SGHDT, CDR2 YYEEEE.

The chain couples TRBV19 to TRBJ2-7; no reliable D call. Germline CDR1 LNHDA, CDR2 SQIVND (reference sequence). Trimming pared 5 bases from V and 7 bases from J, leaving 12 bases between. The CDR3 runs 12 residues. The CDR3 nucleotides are TGTGCCAGTAGTCAACTACGAAGGGAGCAGTACTTC. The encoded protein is CASSQLRREQYF.

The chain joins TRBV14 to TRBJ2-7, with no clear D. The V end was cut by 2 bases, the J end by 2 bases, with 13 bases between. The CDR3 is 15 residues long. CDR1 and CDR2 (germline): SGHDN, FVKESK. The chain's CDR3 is CASSQLVIGAYEQYF. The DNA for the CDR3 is TGTGCCAGCAGCCAATTGGTGATCGGTGCCTACGAGCAGTACTTC.

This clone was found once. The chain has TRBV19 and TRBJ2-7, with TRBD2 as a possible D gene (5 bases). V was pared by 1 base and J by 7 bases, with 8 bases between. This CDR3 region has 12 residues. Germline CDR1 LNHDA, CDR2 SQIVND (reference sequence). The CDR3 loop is CASSIAGNEQYF. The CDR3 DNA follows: TGTGCCAGTAGTATAGCGGGGAATGAGCAGTACTTC.

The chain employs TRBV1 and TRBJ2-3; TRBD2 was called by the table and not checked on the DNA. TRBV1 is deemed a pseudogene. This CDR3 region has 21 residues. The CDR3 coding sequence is TGCACCAGCAGCCAAGATCTGGGACTAGCTTCCCGCCGGCTGGGCACAGATACGCAGTATTTT. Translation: CTSSQDLGLASRRLGTDTQYF.

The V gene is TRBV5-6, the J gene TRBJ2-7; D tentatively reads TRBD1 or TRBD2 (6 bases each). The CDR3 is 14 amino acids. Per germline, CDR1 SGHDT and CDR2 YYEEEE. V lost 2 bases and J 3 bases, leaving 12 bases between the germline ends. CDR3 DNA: TGTGCCAGCAGCTTTGGTAGGGGGGTCTACGAGCAGTACTTC. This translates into CASSFGRGVYEQYF.

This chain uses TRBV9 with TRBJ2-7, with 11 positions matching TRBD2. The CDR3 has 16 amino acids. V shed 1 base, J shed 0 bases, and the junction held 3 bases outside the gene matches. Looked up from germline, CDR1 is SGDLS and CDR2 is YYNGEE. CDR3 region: CASSVIAGGVSYEQYF. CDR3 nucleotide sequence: TGTGCCAGCAGCGTAATAGCGGGAGGGGTCTCCTACGAGCAGTACTTC.

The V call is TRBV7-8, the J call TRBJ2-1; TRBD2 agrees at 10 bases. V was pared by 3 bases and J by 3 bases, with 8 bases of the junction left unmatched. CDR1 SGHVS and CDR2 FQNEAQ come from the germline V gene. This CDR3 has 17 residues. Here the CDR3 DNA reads TGTGCCAGCAGCTTGAGAGAAGCGGGGGGGAACTACAATGAGCAGTTCTTC. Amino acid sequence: CASSLREAGGNYNEQFF.

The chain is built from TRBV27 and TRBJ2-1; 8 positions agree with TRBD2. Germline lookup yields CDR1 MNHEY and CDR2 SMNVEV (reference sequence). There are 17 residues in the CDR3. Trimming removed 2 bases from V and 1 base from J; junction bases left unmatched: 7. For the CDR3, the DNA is TGTGCCAGCAGTTTAGACCTAGCGGGCCTATCCTACAATGAGCAGTTCTTC. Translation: CASSLDLAGLSYNEQFF.

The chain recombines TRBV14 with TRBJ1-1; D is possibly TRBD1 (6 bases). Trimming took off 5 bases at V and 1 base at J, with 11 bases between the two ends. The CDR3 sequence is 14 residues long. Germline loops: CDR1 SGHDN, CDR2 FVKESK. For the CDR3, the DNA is TGTGCCAGCAGCGAATTCAGGGGGAACACTGAAGCTTTCTTT. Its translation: CASSEFRGNTEAFF. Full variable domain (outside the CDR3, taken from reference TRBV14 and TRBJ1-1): EAGVTQFPSHSVIEKGQTVTLRCDPISGHDNLYWYRRVMGKEIKFLLHFVKESKQDESGMPNNRFLAERTGGTYSTLKVQPAELEDSGVYFCASSEFRGNTEAFFGQGTRLTVV.

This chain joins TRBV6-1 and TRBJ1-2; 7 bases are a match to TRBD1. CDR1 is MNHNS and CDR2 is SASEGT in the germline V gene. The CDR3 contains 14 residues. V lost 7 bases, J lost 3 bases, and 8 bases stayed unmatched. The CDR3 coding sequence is TGTGCCAGCACCACGGGACAGCGATACTATGGCTACACCTTC. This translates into CASTTGQRYYGYTF.

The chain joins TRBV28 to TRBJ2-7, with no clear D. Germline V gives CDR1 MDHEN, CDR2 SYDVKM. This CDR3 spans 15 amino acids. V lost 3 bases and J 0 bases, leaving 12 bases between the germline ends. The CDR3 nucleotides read TGTGCCAGCAGTTTGACGGATCTAAGCTCCTACGAGCAGTACTTC. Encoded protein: CASSLTDLSSYEQYF.

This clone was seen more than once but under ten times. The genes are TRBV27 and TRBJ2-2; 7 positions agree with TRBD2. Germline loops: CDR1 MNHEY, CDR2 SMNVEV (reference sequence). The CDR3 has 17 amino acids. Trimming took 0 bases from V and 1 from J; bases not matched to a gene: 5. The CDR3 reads CASSLSALAENTGELFF. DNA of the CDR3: TGTGCCAGCAGTTTATCTGCGCTAGCGGAGAACACCGGGGAGCTGTTTTTT.

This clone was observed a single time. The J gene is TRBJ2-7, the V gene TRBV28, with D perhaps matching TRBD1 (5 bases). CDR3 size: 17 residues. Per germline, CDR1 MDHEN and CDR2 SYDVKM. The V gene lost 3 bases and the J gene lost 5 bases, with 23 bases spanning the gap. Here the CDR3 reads CASSFRSSPGYGHEQYF. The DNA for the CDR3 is TGTGCCAGCAGTTTCCGGAGTTCCCCAGGGTATGGGCACGAGCAGTACTTC.

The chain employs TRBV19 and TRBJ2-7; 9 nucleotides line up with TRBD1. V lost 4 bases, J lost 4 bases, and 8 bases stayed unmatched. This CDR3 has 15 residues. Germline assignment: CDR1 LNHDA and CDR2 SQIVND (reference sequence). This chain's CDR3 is CASSRDREVPYEQYF. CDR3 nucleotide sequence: TGTGCCAGTAGTAGGGACAGGGAGGTTCCGTACGAGCAGTACTTC.

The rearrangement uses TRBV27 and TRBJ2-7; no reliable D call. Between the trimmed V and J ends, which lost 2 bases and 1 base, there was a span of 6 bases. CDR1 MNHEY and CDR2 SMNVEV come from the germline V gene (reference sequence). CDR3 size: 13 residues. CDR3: CASSLEASYEQYF. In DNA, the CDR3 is TGTGCCAGCAGTTTAGAGGCTTCCTACGAGCAGTACTTC.